The 11 T cell receptor beta chains in this list originate from one sample, sequenced in a study of blood T cells in healthy people across ages. Alongside a J-beta primer mix, a sample-barcoded 5' primer served in a second PCR lasting 7 to 11 cycles. TCRdb independently ran MiXCR on the 5' RACE reads; one entry per CDR3 protein. The data show hundreds of thousands of distinct CDR3 sequences, with 24% seen just once and 8.7% held by the top ten. These data also formed part of another study, on T cells of mothers and their children.

The sample comprised blood. All receptors derive from a boy aged 5-17 years in good health.

This CDR3 is CASSKRRLAGSYEQYF. CDR3 sequence (DNA): TGTGCCAGCAGCAAAAGGCGACTAGCGGGGTCCTACGAGCAGTACTTC. The V and J genes are TRBV5-6 and TRBJ2-5, with 11 bases fitting TRBD2. With the DNA end fitting TRBJ2-7 better, the J assignment may be wrong. The CDR3 covers 16 residues. CDR1 and CDR2 (germline): SGHDT, YYEEEE.

V usage is TRBV7-2 and J usage is TRBJ1-4; TRBD1 is a possible D gene (6 bases). The CDR3 runs 16 residues. Between the trimmed V and J ends, which lost 4 bases and 2 bases, there was a span of 14 bases. Germline loops: CDR1 SGHTA, CDR2 FQGNSA. CDR3 coding DNA: TGTGCCAGCAGCTCACAGGGCCCGGGTACTAATGAAAAACTGTTTTTT. Encoded protein: CASSSQGPGTNEKLFF.

The rearrangement links TRBV20-1 to TRBJ1-2; D is possibly TRBD1 (5 bases). The germline CDR1 and CDR2 sequences are DFQATT and SNEGSKA (reference sequence). This CDR3 comprises 11 residues. CDR3 coding DNA: TGCGGACCAGGGAAAGACTATGGCTACACCTTC. It specifies CGPGKDYGYTF.

The CDR3 reads CSARAGPGAIYGYTF. The CDR3 nucleotides read TGCAGTGCTAGAGCCGGGCCAGGGGCGATCTATGGCTACACCTTC. The chain couples TRBV20-1 to TRBJ1-2; tentatively, D is TRBD1 (6 bases). V lost 1 base and J 4 bases, leaving 16 bases between the germline ends. The CDR3 is 15 residues long. Germline values: CDR1 DFQATT, CDR2 SNEGSKA (reference sequence).

This clonotype came up a few times. V usage is TRBV18 and J usage is TRBJ2-2; TRBD2 agrees at 8 bases. This CDR3 is 15 amino acids long. Looked up from germline, CDR1 is KGHSH and CDR2 is LQKENI. V lost 4 bases and J lost 2; bases outside the gene matches: 3. The DNA for the CDR3 is TGTGCCAGCTCACTTAGCGGGATTAACACCGGGGAGCTGTTTTTT. Translation: CASSLSGINTGELFF.

This clonotype has only a few counts. The CDR3 bases are TGTGCCAGCAAGGATGGGGGCCCCTCGGGCTACACCTTC. It encodes CASKDGGPSGYTF. The gene calls are TRBV2 and TRBJ1-2; a possible D gene is TRBD1 (6 bases). The germline CDR1 and CDR2 sequences are SNHLY and FYNNEI. The CDR3 is 13 amino acids. Trimming left V 7 bases short and J 8 bases short, with 17 bases between. Full variable domain (remainder filled in from reference TRBV2 and TRBJ1-2): EPEVTQTPSHQVTQMGQEVILRCVPISNHLYFYWYRQILGQKVEFLVSFYNNEISEKSEIFDDQFSVERPDGSNFTLKIRSTKLEDSAMYFCASKDGGPSGYTFGSGTRLTVV.

The chain carries TRBV15 and TRBJ1-1; D possibly corresponds to TRBD1 (6 bases). Looked up from germline, CDR1 is LNHNV and CDR2 is YYDKDF (reference sequence). Deletions cut 0 bases from V and 7 bases from J, with 9 bases between. The CDR3 spans 13 residues. The CDR3 region is CATSRDEDSEAFF. The CDR3 nucleotides read TGTGCCACCAGCAGAGATGAGGACAGTGAAGCTTTCTTT.

The rearrangement uses TRBV30 and TRBJ1-4, with D maybe TRBD1 (6 bases). In germline, CDR1 is GTSNPN, CDR2 SVGIG (reference sequence). Trimming took 6 bases from V and 0 from J, leaving 8 bases between them. There are 13 residues in the CDR3. CDR3 DNA sequence: TGTGCCTGTCACAGGGCAACTAATGAAAAACTGTTTTTT. Its translation is CACHRATNEKLFF.

This clonotype turned up a few times. This chain links TRBV7-2 with TRBJ2-5, with D possibly being TRBD1 (6 bases). V was clipped by 2 bases and J by 1 base, with 14 bases between them. Germline V gene data show CDR1 as SGHTA and CDR2 as FQGNSA. This CDR3 has 16 residues. The CDR3 DNA follows: TGTGCCAGCAGCTTATGGTCCCGAGGGGGCCAAGAGACCCAGTACTTC. Its translation: CASSLWSRGGQETQYF.

In this sample, this clonotype turned up a few times. The gene calls are TRBV7-9 and TRBJ2-5; 8 nucleotides align to TRBD2. V lost 5 bases to trimming and J lost 1 base; unmatched junction nucleotides: 3. This CDR3 spans 14 amino acids. Germline CDR1 reads SEHNR; CDR2 reads FQNEAQ (reference sequence). CDR3 coding DNA: TGTGCCAGCAGCCAAGCGGGGGTCCAAGAGACCCAGTACTTC. Translated, it gives CASSQAGVQETQYF. Using reference TRBV7-9 and TRBJ2-5 for the parts outside the CDR3, the full variable domain is DTGVSQNPRHKITKRGQNVTFRCDPISEHNRLYWYRQTLGQGPEFLTYFQNEAQLEKSRLLSDRFSAERPKGSFSTLEIQRTEQGDSAMYLCASSQAGVQETQYFGPGTRLLVL.

Concerning this clonotype: One junction end disagrees with the germline gene, perhaps due to a read error. The chain combines TRBV29-1 with TRBJ2-5; D unresolved. The better agreement between TRBJ2-1 and the DNA end casts doubt on the J call. Germline loops: CDR1 SQVTM, CDR2 ANQGSEA. The CDR3 has 12 residues. The CDR3 bases are TGCGGCGTTGGGCAGCCCAACAATGAGCAGTTCTTC. Its translation: CGVGQPNNEQFF.